The clone carrying this T cell receptor beta chain was recorded only once. The target antigen is unknown. The sample comes from a study of blood T cells in healthy people across ages. Broader study findings: In long-lived donors, naive CD4+ cell counts and diversity exceeded those of aged donors. Diversity estimates drawn from one million T cells were deemed underestimates. What prevented conclusive comparison of naive and antigen-experienced cells was that PBMCs were unsorted.

For the second PCR, which ran for 7 to 11 cycles, a sample-barcoded 5' primer and a J-beta primer mix were used. The template-switch adaptor was a 5' adaptor with 12 random nucleotides. It tagged each cDNA molecule. TCRdb reanalysed the 5' RACE reads using MiXCR and keeps one entry per CDR3 protein. The profile shows 800,000 or so distinct CDR3 sequences, roughly 25% of them singletons. The CDR3 sequence is 14 residues long. CDR1 and CDR2 from the germline V gene are SGDLS and YYNGEE. The V end lost 0 bases, the J end lost 3 bases, and 10 bases lay between the germline ends. This sample also appeared in a second study, on T cells of mothers and their children.

The sample consisted of blood. This TCR came from a boy aged 5 to 17 in good health. The J gene is TRBJ2-7, the V gene TRBV9; D remains ambiguous. The CDR3 sequence: CASSVAVGYYEQYF. CDR3 nucleotide sequence: TGTGCCAGCAGCGTAGCTGTCGGCTACTACGAGCAGTACTTC.